These 22 T cell receptor beta chains originate from one sample sequenced in a study of cytomegalovirus exposure and HLA in healthy donors. PCR used 60 Vbeta primers and 13 Jbeta primers. The method was immunoSEQ multiplex PCR; TCRdb's version includes in-frame clones alone and lacks a portion of them. Of roughly 190,000 clones in the sample, more than 85% were seen once. The sequenced material came from PBMCs. These receptors all come from a woman aged 18-29 years in good health and CMV-seronegative.

This clone was recorded once. The genes are TRBV30 and TRBJ1-1; 9 bases fit TRBD1. Germline loops: CDR1 GTSNPN, CDR2 SVGIG (reference sequence). The CDR3 contains 13 residues. The V gene end was trimmed by 3 bases and the J gene end by 7 bases; junction bases not matched to a gene: 6. DNA of the CDR3: TGTGCCTGGAGGGAGACAGGGGGATATGAAGCTTTCTTT. Amino acids: CAWRETGGYEAFF.

The chain uses TRBV10-1 and TRBJ2-1; TRBD2 agrees at 10 bases. CDR3 length equals 15 residues. With 10 bases clipped from V and 8 bases from J, the junction kept 14 bases outside the gene matches. From germline, CDR1 is WNHNN and CDR2 SYGVQD (reference sequence). This chain's CDR3 is CATSPEAGGLDEQFF. The CDR3 nucleotides are TGCGCCACCTCCCCGGAAGCGGGGGGGCTGGATGAGCAGTTCTTC.

V and J are TRBV7-4 and TRBJ1-5; 10 nucleotides align to TRBD1. After removal of 4 bases from V and 6 bases from J, the junction contained 12 bases not matched to a gene. This CDR3 contains 17 residues. CDR1 and CDR2 from the germline V gene are SGHVT and SQSDAQ. The CDR3 coding sequence is TGTGCCAGCAGCTACCCTCGGACAGGGGGTCGGACTCAGCCCCAGCATTTT. Translated: CASSYPRTGGRTQPQHF.

The J gene is TRBJ2-3, the V gene TRBV6-5; 7 positions agree with TRBD1. CDR3 length: 14 amino acids. V lost 4 bases and J lost 3; bases outside the gene matches: 4. Germline CDR1 is MNHEY and CDR2 is SVGAGI. CDR3 sequence: CASSWDRKTDTQYF. The DNA of the CDR3 is TGTGCCAGCAGTTGGGACAGAAAAACAGATACGCAGTATTTT.

This sequence joins TRBV6-4 and TRBJ2-3; 7 bases agree with TRBD1. This CDR3 contains 15 residues. Trimming took 0 bases from V and 9 from J; bases not matched to a gene: 9. Germline V gene data show CDR1 as MRHNA and CDR2 as SNTAGT. DNA for the CDR3: TGTGCCAGCAGTGACTCTAAGATCGGGACAGCAACGCAGTATTTT. This encodes CASSDSKIGTATQYF.

This clone was seen just once. V is TRBV7-8 and J is TRBJ1-2, with D perhaps TRBD1 (5 bases). The V gene lost 1 base and the J gene lost 4 bases, with 10 bases spanning the gap. Germline V gene data show CDR1 as SGHVS and CDR2 as FQNEAQ. The CDR3 loop spans 14 amino acids. CDR3 region: CASSLGRQGYGYTF. The CDR3 bases are TGTGCCAGCAGCTTAGGCCGGCAGGGCTATGGCTACACCTTC.

V is TRBV5-1 and J is TRBJ1-2; D gene unclear. The CDR3 is made up of 13 amino acids. Trimming removed 0 bases from V and 5 bases from J, with 8 bases in between. The germline gives CDR1 SGHRS, CDR2 YFSETQ. The CDR3 loop is CASSLAQKYGYTF. The CDR3 DNA follows: TGCGCCAGCAGCTTGGCCCAGAAATATGGCTACACCTTC.

The chain is built from TRBV11-3 and TRBJ2-1; 11 nucleotides align to TRBD2. The germline CDR1 and CDR2 sequences are SGHNT and YENEEA. J was trimmed by 5 bases and V by 5 bases; bases with no gene match: 5. The CDR3 totals 15 residues. The CDR3 protein is CASSHLAGGDNEQFF. The CDR3 nucleotides read TGTGCCAGCAGCCATCTAGCGGGAGGTGACAATGAGCAGTTCTTC.

This clone showed up just once. This rearrangement joins TRBV29-1 to TRBJ2-3; 8 bases align to TRBD2. Germline trimming cut 2 bases from V and 2 bases from J; bases unmatched to any gene: 6. This CDR3 is 15 amino acids long. Looked up from germline, CDR1 is SQVTM and CDR2 is ANQGSEA. CDR3 loop: CSVEYLAGHTDTQYF. The CDR3 bases are TGCAGCGTTGAATATCTAGCGGGCCACACAGATACGCAGTATTTT.

This clone has a single count. The rearrangement links TRBV30 to TRBJ1-1; D is possibly TRBD1 (6 bases). Germline CDR1 and CDR2: GTSNPN and SVGIG (reference sequence). CDR3 length: 14 residues. Deletions cut 2 bases from V and 0 bases from J, with 10 bases between. CDR3 amino acids: CAWSPGHMNTEAFF. Here the CDR3 DNA reads TGTGCCTGGAGTCCGGGACACATGAACACTGAAGCTTTCTTT.

V and J are TRBV30 and TRBJ1-1, with a tentative D call TRBD1 (5 bases). The CDR3 is 15 amino acids. CDR1 GTSNPN and CDR2 SVGIG come from the germline V gene (reference sequence). Trimming took off 1 base at V and 4 bases at J, with 16 bases between the two ends. CDR3 amino acids: CAWSGLTGGGTEAFF. The CDR3 DNA is TGTGCCTGGAGTGGCCTAACGGGGGGGGGCACTGAAGCTTTCTTT.

This chain connects TRBV6-5 to TRBJ2-2, with D perhaps matching TRBD1 (5 bases). CDR3 length equals 15 residues. The ends were cut back, 4 bases at V and 6 bases at J, with 15 bases in the middle. CDR1 is MNHEY, CDR2 SVGAGI, per germline. The CDR3 DNA reads as TGTGCCAGCAGTTCCCCTAGTCAGGGCGCCGGGGAGCTGTTTTTT. Residues: CASSSPSQGAGELFF.

The chain employs TRBV5-6 and TRBJ1-2, with 10 nucleotides matching TRBD1. The CDR3 totals 16 residues. With 2 bases clipped from V and 8 bases from J, the junction kept 12 bases outside the gene matches. The germline gives CDR1 SGHDT, CDR2 YYEEEE. This CDR3 is CASSFPPGQGRVGYTF. The CDR3, as DNA: TGTGCCAGCAGCTTCCCCCCGGGACAGGGGCGAGTAGGCTACACCTTC. The full variable domain, rest sourced from reference TRBV5-6 and TRBJ1-2, is DAGVTQSPTHLIKTRGQQVTLRCSPKSGHDTVSWYQQALGQGPQFIFQYYEEEERQRGNFPDRFSGHQFPNYSSELNVNALLLGDSALYLCASSFPPGQGRVGYTFGSGTRLTVV.

V is TRBV28 and J is TRBJ1-1, with D tentatively TRBD1 (5 bases). V lost 5 bases to trimming and J lost 4 bases, with 17 bases between them. CDR3 length: 15 amino acids. Looked up from germline, CDR1 is MDHEN and CDR2 is SYDVKM. The CDR3 DNA follows: TGTGCCAGCAGTCCCATCGGGCAGGGAGGCACTGAAGCTTTCTTT. The encoded protein is CASSPIGQGGTEAFF.

The rearrangement links TRBV7-8 to TRBJ2-5, with 7 bases fitting TRBD2. This CDR3 has 14 residues. J was trimmed by 5 bases and V by 5 bases; bases with no gene match: 8. Germline CDR1 reads SGHVS; CDR2 reads FQNEAQ. This CDR3 is CASSPLRGSETQYF. The CDR3 nucleotides are TGTGCCAGCAGCCCCCTACGCGGGAGTGAGACCCAGTACTTC.

There are a few counts of this clone. The CDR3 DNA is TGTGCCAGCAGCTTCGACAGGGTCGAGCAGTACTTC. Protein: CASSFDRVEQYF. The chain carries TRBV6-6 and TRBJ2-7, with 7 nucleotides matching TRBD1. V lost 6 bases, J lost 6 bases, and 5 bases stayed unmatched. CDR1 is MNHNY and CDR2 is SVGAGI in the germline V gene (reference sequence). This CDR3 is 12 amino acids long.

The rearrangement joins TRBV6-5 to TRBJ1-5; maybe TRBD1 (6 bases). In germline, CDR1 is MNHEY, CDR2 SVGAGI. The CDR3 consists of 15 residues. The germline V and J ends were trimmed by 6 bases and 4 bases, with 16 bases remaining between them. Here the CDR3 DNA reads TGTGCCAGCAGGCGGGGGGAAGGGGGTAATCAGCCCCAGCATTTT. Its protein product is CASRRGEGGNQPQHF.

The genes are TRBV7-9 and TRBJ2-1; TRBD2 aligns across 12 bases. The trim removed 5 bases at V and 9 bases at J, leaving 20 bases unmatched. Germline values: CDR1 SEHNR, CDR2 FQNEAQ (reference sequence). This CDR3 is 19 amino acids long. The CDR3 is CASSQSGLAGNMWGIEQFF. The CDR3 DNA reads TGTGCCAGCAGCCAGTCGGGACTAGCGGGCAATATGTGGGGCATTGAGCAGTTCTTC.

The rearrangement links TRBV19 to TRBJ2-7; D call uncertain. The CDR3 is 11 amino acids. Trimming removed 3 bases at V and 6 bases at J, with 6 bases between. In germline, CDR1 is LNHDA, CDR2 SQIVND (reference sequence). CDR3 region: CASSIVSEQYF. The CDR3, as DNA: TGTGCCAGTAGTATCGTCTCCGAGCAGTACTTC.

This chain links TRBV4-1 with TRBJ2-7; TRBD2 aligns across 7 bases. J lost 0 bases, V lost 1 base, and 6 bases had no gene match. Germline CDR1 reads MGHRA; CDR2 reads YSYEKL. The CDR3 has 16 residues. The CDR3 sequence: CASSQAPAGSSYEQYF. The CDR3 DNA reads as TGCGCCAGCAGCCAAGCCCCAGCGGGGAGCTCCTACGAGCAGTACTTC.

The chain couples TRBV28 to TRBJ1-2, with 7 bases lining up with TRBD1. The germline V gene has CDR1 MDHEN and CDR2 SYDVKM. The CDR3 length is 15 residues. J lost 2 bases, V lost 2 bases, and 5 bases had no gene match. The DNA for the CDR3 is TGTGCCAGCAGTTTAGGAGGGGGCCGGAACTATGGCTACACCTTC. Its translation: CASSLGGGRNYGYTF.

This sequence joins TRBV11-1 and TRBJ2-1, with 12 positions matching TRBD1. CDR3 length: 15 amino acids. The J segment lost 3 bases and the V segment lost 6 bases, leaving 3 bases of the junction unmatched. Germline V gene data show CDR1 as SGHAT and CDR2 as FQDESV (reference sequence). CDR3 protein: CASSRDRGLYNEQFF. For the CDR3, the DNA is TGTGCCAGCAGTCGGGACAGGGGGCTCTACAATGAGCAGTTCTTC. Drawing the rest from reference TRBV11-1 and TRBJ2-1, the complete variable domain is EAEVAQSPRYKITEKSQAVAFWCDPISGHATLYWYRQILGQGPELLVQFQDESVVDDSQLPKDRFSAERLKGVDSTLKIQPAELGDSAMYLCASSRDRGLYNEQFFGPGTRLTVL.